Shown below are 14 T cell receptor beta chains from a single sample sequenced in a study of circulating and synovial CD4+ cells in juvenile arthritis. Produced via immunoSEQ multiplex PCR; TCRdb's table is partial and in-frame only. The repertoire has roughly 32,000 clones, 90% to 95% of them found once; the top ten carry about 0.61%. The specimen sequenced was CD4+ T cells from blood. These receptor sequences come from a human donor with juvenile idiopathic arthritis.

This clone was counted once. This chain links TRBV9 with TRBJ1-1; no reliable D call. Trimming left V 4 bases short and J 1 base short, with 14 bases between. The CDR3 runs to 15 residues. CDR1 is SGDLS and CDR2 is YYNGEE in the germline V gene. CDR3 coding DNA: TGTGCCAGCAGCTACGGAGGGAACACGAACACTGAAGCTTTCTTT. This translates into CASSYGGNTNTEAFF.

This clone was picked up one time. This chain connects TRBV19 to TRBJ2-7; 10 nucleotides agree with TRBD2. CDR1 and CDR2 (germline): LNHDA, SQIVND (reference sequence). J was trimmed by 4 bases and V by 3 bases; bases with no gene match: 6. This CDR3 contains 15 residues. The CDR3: CASSISSGGPYEQYF. CDR3 DNA: TGTGCCAGTAGTATCTCTAGCGGGGGCCCATACGAGCAGTACTTC.

This chain joins TRBV6-6 and TRBJ2-1, with D unclear. The CDR3 length is 11 residues. CDR1 is MNHNY and CDR2 is SVGAGI in the germline V gene (reference sequence). V lost 6 bases to trimming and J lost 8 bases, with 8 bases between them. The CDR3 spells CASRVTHEQFF. The CDR3 DNA sequence: TGTGCCAGCAGAGTTACTCATGAGCAGTTCTTC.

The chain uses TRBV28 and TRBJ2-1, with 8 bases fitting TRBD2. The CDR3 length is 16 residues. Trimming at V came to 6 bases and at J to 4 bases, leaving 11 bases not matched to a gene. Germline CDR1 is MDHEN and CDR2 is SYDVKM. The DNA of the CDR3 is TGTGCCAGCAGCTCCCTTGGGGGCGGGGGGTACAATGAGCAGTTCTTC. This translates into CASSSLGGGGYNEQFF. Full variable domain (rest looked up from reference TRBV28 and TRBJ2-1): DVKVTQSSRYLVKRTGEKVFLECVQDMDHENMFWYRQDPGLGLRLIYFSYDVKMKEKGDIPEGYSVSREKKERFSLILESASTNQTSMYLCASSSLGGGGYNEQFFGPGTRLTVL.

V is TRBV7-2 and J is TRBJ2-7; 7 bases map to TRBD1. Unmatched junction bases numbered 14, after V lost 5 bases and J lost 4 bases. CDR1 is SGHTA and CDR2 is FQGNSA in the germline V gene. This CDR3 comprises 16 residues. This chain's CDR3 is CASSLRGGATTYEQYF. DNA for the CDR3: TGTGCCAGCAGCCTACGAGGGGGCGCTACCACTTACGAGCAGTACTTC.

The chain has TRBV19 and TRBJ2-7, with D maybe TRBD1 (5 bases). The CDR3 length is 14 residues. CDR1 and CDR2 from the germline V gene are LNHDA and SQIVND (reference sequence). The ends were cut back, 2 bases at V and 4 bases at J, with 12 bases in the middle. The CDR3 protein is CASSIQGYRYEQYF. In DNA, the CDR3 is TGTGCCAGTAGTATACAGGGTTATCGATACGAGCAGTACTTC. Full variable domain (remainder filled in from reference TRBV19 and TRBJ2-7): DGGITQSPKYLFRKEGQNVTLSCEQNLNHDAMYWYRQDPGQGLRLIYYSQIVNDFQKGDIAEGYSVSREKKESFPLTVTSAQKNPTAFYLCASSIQGYRYEQYFGPGTRLTVT.

DNA of the CDR3: TGCAGCGTGGAGGGGACAGTCACAGATACGCAGTATTTT. Amino acids: CSVEGTVTDTQYF. The chain uses TRBV29-1 and TRBJ2-3; maybe TRBD1 (7 bases). Germline V lookup: CDR1 SQVTM, CDR2 ANQGSEA. V was shortened by 6 bases and J by 2 bases, with 12 bases between the two germline ends. CDR3 size: 13 residues.

For the CDR3, the DNA is TGTGCCAGCAGTCTGCTAGCGGAGCAGTTCTTC. Translated: CASSLLAEQFF. The rearrangement links TRBV28 to TRBJ2-1; tentative D call: TRBD2 (6 bases). CDR3 length: 11 amino acids. The germline gives CDR1 MDHEN, CDR2 SYDVKM. V lost 5 bases and J lost 10, with 9 bases in between.

This sequence joins TRBV7-2 and TRBJ2-7, with 10 bases aligning to TRBD2. The ends lost 5 bases at V and 6 bases at J; junction bases unmatched: 19. In germline, CDR1 is SGHTA, CDR2 FQGNSA. This CDR3 is built from 18 residues. The CDR3 DNA follows: TGTGCCAGCAGCGCAGGGGTATTCGGGCTAGCGGGAGTGTCCGAGCAGTACTTC. Translation gives CASSAGVFGLAGVSEQYF.

The rearrangement links TRBV18 to TRBJ2-3; 8 nucleotides match TRBD1. Germline CDR1 and CDR2: KGHSH and LQKENI. The trim removed 4 bases at V and 0 bases at J, leaving 6 bases unmatched. This CDR3 has 16 residues. CDR3 residues: CASSHGQGASTDTQYF. CDR3 in DNA: TGTGCCAGCTCACACGGACAGGGTGCTAGCACAGATACGCAGTATTTT.

The chain couples TRBV5-1 to TRBJ1-1; weak D call: TRBD1 (6 bases). V was cut by 1 base and J by 1 base, with 8 bases left in between. CDR1 SGHRS and CDR2 YFSETQ come from the germline V gene. CDR3 size: 14 residues. Written as DNA, the CDR3 is TGCGCCAGCAGCTTGACGGGACAGAACACTGAAGCTTTCTTT. It specifies CASSLTGQNTEAFF.

This rearrangement joins TRBV6-5 to TRBJ2-1, with D possibly matching TRBD1 (6 bases). Germline V gene data show CDR1 as MNHEY and CDR2 as SVGAGI. The V and J ends lost 0 bases and 6 bases respectively, with 12 bases between them. The CDR3 totals 15 residues. The CDR3 sequence is CASSYSTQGSNEQFF. CDR3 in DNA: TGTGCCAGCAGTTACTCGACCCAGGGGAGCAATGAGCAGTTCTTC.

The gene calls are TRBV7-8 and TRBJ1-3; no clear D. V lost 2 bases to trimming and J lost 6 bases, with 11 bases between them. Germline V gene data show CDR1 as SGHVS and CDR2 as FQNEAQ. The CDR3 totals 14 residues. CDR3 residues: CASSLRKAENTIYF. CDR3 nucleotide sequence: TGTGCCAGCAGCTTAAGGAAGGCGGAAAACACCATATATTTT.

This CDR3 is CASSPTRGQGAGGYTF. As DNA, the CDR3 is TGTGCCAGCAGCCCCACGCGGGGACAGGGGGCTGGCGGCTACACCTTC. The rearrangement links TRBV28 to TRBJ1-2, with 12 bases identical to TRBD1. The J segment lost 8 bases and the V segment lost 6 bases, leaving 13 bases of the junction unmatched. CDR1 and CDR2 from the germline V gene are MDHEN and SYDVKM. The CDR3 sequence is 16 residues long.